The present T cell receptor (beta chain) was sequenced within a study of blood T cell repertoires in COVID-19. Categorization into cohorts depended on clinical history that participants reported. Exposed participants came across a COVID-19 case within 2 weeks before study entry. Original processing notes: Estimates of nucleated cell counts were drawn from the amplification of reference gene primers. Some clones are missing from TCRdb's copy, which holds only in-frame ones; the method was immunoSEQ multiplex PCR. V and J calls and clone size are those listed in that table; D and trimming were worked out from the DNA. The sample holds about 280,000 clones, about four fifths seen once. Per the germline V gene, CDR1 is GTSNPN and CDR2 is SVGIG (reference sequence). V shed 1 base, J shed 5 bases, and the junction held 2 bases outside the gene matches. The CDR3 length is 14 residues.

This receptor was taken from a middle-aged man who had been exposed to COVID-19. This chain links TRBV30 with TRBJ2-1; 10 bases map to TRBD1. Specimen: PBMCs or T cells enriched from blood (not recorded which). The CDR3 loop reads CAWSGTGGHNEQFF. The CDR3 nucleotides read TGTGCCTGGAGTGGGACAGGGGGACACAATGAGCAGTTCTTC.